The 26 T cell receptor beta chains in this list originate from one sample, sequenced in a study of OX40 agonist ivuxolimab in advanced cancers. The protocol was immunoSEQ multiplex PCR, while the TCRdb copy is restricted to in-frame clones and leaves out a portion. In the table there are 60,000 to 80,000 clones, approximately 80% of which are singletons. The source was CD4+ or CD8+ T cells sorted from blood, collected in a trial of the OX40 agonist ivuxolimab. The source is an adult with an advanced solid tumor such as melanoma, head and neck, liver or kidney cancer.

The chain employs TRBV11-2 and TRBJ1-1; 8 bases fit TRBD1. The V segment lost 3 bases and the J segment 5 bases; nucleotides outside the gene matches: 8. The CDR3 extends over 15 amino acids. The germline gives CDR1 SGHAT, CDR2 FQNNGV. This CDR3 is CASSLLNRGETEAFF. The DNA for the CDR3 is TGTGCCAGCAGCTTGTTAAACAGGGGGGAAACTGAAGCTTTCTTT.

The rearrangement uses TRBV15 and TRBJ2-7; tentatively, D is TRBD2 (5 bases). Trimming took 4 bases from V and 2 from J, leaving 18 bases between them. The CDR3 extends over 16 amino acids. Germline loops: CDR1 LNHNV, CDR2 YYDKDF (reference sequence). CDR3 loop: CATSTPRDERAYEQYF. CDR3 sequence (DNA): TGTGCCACCAGCACCCCCCGAGACGAGAGGGCCTACGAGCAGTACTTC.

The chain recombines TRBV28 with TRBJ1-2; TRBD1 agrees at 8 bases. J lost 10 bases, V lost 3 bases, and 10 bases had no gene match. This CDR3 contains 14 residues. Germline V gene lookup returns CDR1 MDHEN and CDR2 SYDVKM. The chain's CDR3 is CASSFHPGQDFYTF. The CDR3 coding sequence is TGTGCCAGCAGTTTCCACCCGGGACAGGACTTCTACACCTTC.

This chain connects TRBV5-1 to TRBJ2-2; possible D gene TRBD2, 6 bases. CDR1 is SGHRS and CDR2 is YFSETQ in the germline V gene. This CDR3 has 16 amino acids. Trimming pared 2 bases from V and 4 bases from J, leaving 15 bases between. CDR3 sequence: CASSLDGGRSTGELFF. The CDR3 DNA follows: TGCGCCAGCAGCTTAGACGGGGGTAGGAGCACCGGGGAGCTGTTTTTT. The variable domain in full, with the rest retrieved from reference TRBV5-1 and TRBJ2-2, is KAGVTQTPRYLIKTRGQQVTLSCSPISGHRSVSWYQQTPGQGLQFLFEYFSETQRNKGNFPGRFSGRQFSNSRSEMNVSTLELGDSALYLCASSLDGGRSTGELFFGEGSRLTVL.

The V gene is TRBV10-3, the J gene TRBJ2-1; no firm D call. The ends were cut back, 6 bases at V and 9 bases at J, with 12 bases in the middle. The CDR3 is made up of 12 amino acids. CDR1 and CDR2 (germline): ENHRY, SYGVKD. The CDR3 sequence is CAISELQTEQFF. The CDR3, as DNA: TGTGCCATCAGCGAACTACAGACTGAGCAGTTCTTC.

The chain links TRBV27 to TRBJ2-7; no definite D call. V lost 6 bases to trimming and J lost 2 bases, with 8 bases between them. This CDR3 spans 12 amino acids. CDR1 is MNHEY and CDR2 is SMNVEV in the germline V gene (reference sequence). CDR3 residues: CASRGRTYEQYF. DNA for the CDR3: TGTGCCAGCAGAGGCCGCACCTACGAGCAGTACTTC.

The rearrangement uses TRBV9 and TRBJ2-7, with D uncertain. The CDR3 totals 13 residues. Germline CDR1 is SGDLS and CDR2 is YYNGEE. Trimming pared 3 bases from V and 6 bases from J, leaving 13 bases between. The CDR3 sequence: CASSAMRVSEQYF. Here the CDR3 DNA reads TGTGCCAGCAGCGCTATGAGAGTGTCCGAGCAGTACTTC.

Here the CDR3 reads CASSVDVGEQYF. As DNA, the CDR3 is TGTGCCAGCAGCGTAGATGTCGGCGAGCAGTACTTC. The chain uses TRBV9 and TRBJ2-7; no reliable D call. V was shortened by 0 bases and J by 6 bases, with 7 bases between the two germline ends. The CDR3 has 12 amino acids. Per germline, CDR1 SGDLS and CDR2 YYNGEE. The full variable domain, completed using reference TRBV9 and TRBJ2-7, is DSGVTQTPKHLITATGQRVTLRCSPRSGDLSVYWYQQSLDQGLQFLIQYYNGEERAKGNILERFSAQQFPDLHSELNLSSLELGDSALYFCASSVDVGEQYFGPGTRLTVT.

This clone was observed a single time. The rearrangement joins TRBV5-6 to TRBJ2-2, with 12 bases aligning to TRBD2. CDR1 and CDR2 (germline): SGHDT, YYEEEE. The CDR3 has 15 amino acids. The trim removed 4 bases at V and 8 bases at J, leaving 6 bases unmatched. CDR3 region: CASSGLAGSLGELFF. The CDR3 bases are TGTGCCAGCAGCGGACTAGCGGGATCACTGGGGGAGCTGTTTTTT.

The chain employs TRBV5-1 and TRBJ1-3; maybe TRBD1 (6 bases). Trimming removed 4 bases at V and 2 bases at J, with 10 bases between. This CDR3 has 14 amino acids. The V gene's germline CDR1 is SGHRS and CDR2 YFSETQ. CDR3 coding DNA: TGCGCCAGCAGCCCAGGGGACCCTGGAAACACCATATATTTT. It specifies CASSPGDPGNTIYF.

The V call is TRBV5-1, the J call TRBJ2-2, with 7 nucleotides matching TRBD2. The ends lost 1 base at V and 1 base at J; junction bases unmatched: 4. The CDR3 length is 16 residues. Germline V gives CDR1 SGHRS, CDR2 YFSETQ. The CDR3 nucleotides read TGCGCCAGCAGCTTGTGGGCTAGCGGGAACACCGGGGAGCTGTTTTTT. As protein: CASSLWASGNTGELFF.

Comment on this clone: The sample has other DNA sequences that encode this CDR3 too. The chain joins TRBV7-2 to TRBJ1-5; D unclear. The CDR3 is 16 amino acids. Per the germline V gene, CDR1 is SGHTA and CDR2 is FQGNSA. Trimming cost V 7 bases and J 6 bases, with 22 bases left between them. CDR3 bases: TGTGCCAGCACCAAGGGCAGCCCCACCCTTGGTCAGCCCCAGCATTTT. Translated: CASTKGSPTLGQPQHF.

The CDR3 reads CASSVTPDGSNGYTF. The CDR3 region has the DNA TGTGCCAGTAGTGTAACCCCGGACGGCTCAAATGGCTACACCTTC. The genes are TRBV19 and TRBJ1-2; no reliable D call. This CDR3 contains 15 residues. V lost 5 bases to trimming and J lost 6 bases, with 19 bases between them. Germline CDR1 is LNHDA and CDR2 is SQIVND (reference sequence).

The count of this clone is one. The J gene is TRBJ2-7, the V gene TRBV6-5; 8 nucleotides match TRBD1. The CDR3 has 15 residues. Germline V gene sequence: CDR1 MNHEY, CDR2 SVGAGI. The V gene end was trimmed by 0 bases and the J gene end by 5 bases; junction bases not matched to a gene: 6. CDR3 amino acids: CASSYSRTGNHEQYF. CDR3 in DNA: TGTGCCAGCAGTTACTCGAGGACAGGGAACCACGAGCAGTACTTC.

The sample holds a few counts of this clone. V and J are TRBV5-1 and TRBJ1-2, with D unresolved. Germline V gene sequence: CDR1 SGHRS, CDR2 YFSETQ. V shed 0 bases and J shed 8 bases, with 14 bases lying between them. This CDR3 region has 14 residues. The DNA of the CDR3 is TGCGCCAGCAGCTTGGCGGTCGAGGGTGAGGGCTACACCTTC. Translating it yields CASSLAVEGEGYTF.

The V call is TRBV27, the J call TRBJ2-3; 9 bases align to TRBD2. This CDR3 comprises 17 residues. In germline, CDR1 is MNHEY, CDR2 SMNVEV (reference sequence). V shed 0 bases and J 8 bases; nucleotides not matched to a gene: 12. CDR3 sequence: CASSLSVLSGRGGTQYF. The CDR3 DNA follows: TGTGCCAGCAGTTTATCGGTTCTTAGCGGGAGAGGAGGTACGCAGTATTTT.

This clone was recorded only once. The V and J genes are TRBV29-1 and TRBJ1-4; 9 bases align to TRBD1. Trimming cost V 7 bases and J 0 bases; bases outside gene matches: 9. In germline, CDR1 is SQVTM, CDR2 ANQGSEA. The CDR3 has 16 amino acids. CDR3 amino acids: CSAGRDREATNEKLFF. CDR3 coding DNA: TGCAGCGCCGGCCGGGACAGGGAGGCAACTAATGAAAAACTGTTTTTT. The full variable domain, in which reference TRBV29-1 and TRBJ1-4 provide the parts outside the CDR3, is SAVISQKPSRDICQRGTSLTIQCQVDSQVTMMFWYRQQPGQSLTLIATANQGSEATYESGFVIDKFPISRPNLTFSTLTVSNMSPEDSSIYLCSAGRDREATNEKLFFGSGTQLSVL.

The chain combines TRBV5-4 with TRBJ2-1; 11 nucleotides align to TRBD1. V trimming: 4 bases; J trimming: 8 bases; junction bases outside the gene matches: 11. The CDR3 runs to 16 residues. Germline CDR1 SGHNT, CDR2 YYREEE (reference sequence). The CDR3 loop reads CASSRTGGAGIDEQFF. For the CDR3, the DNA is TGTGCCAGCAGCCGGACAGGGGGCGCAGGGATTGATGAGCAGTTCTTC. Full variable domain (remainder filled in from reference TRBV5-4 and TRBJ2-1): ETGVTQSPTHLIKTRGQQVTLRCSSQSGHNTVSWYQQALGQGPQFIFQYYREEENGRGNFPPRFSGLQFPNYSSELNVNALELDDSALYLCASSRTGGAGIDEQFFGPGTRLTVL.

The CDR3 spells CASSLSGPTYEQYF. The CDR3 DNA reads TGTGCCAGCAGTTTATCGGGCCCAACCTACGAGCAGTACTTC. The chain employs TRBV27 and TRBJ2-7; D remains unclear. CDR1 is MNHEY, CDR2 SMNVEV, per germline (reference sequence). V lost 0 bases, J lost 2 bases, and 8 bases lay in between. The CDR3 consists of 14 residues.

CDR3 in DNA: TGTGCCTGGACTGAGGGGACGGAGGAGACCCAGTACTTC. Its translation is CAWTEGTEETQYF. J is TRBJ2-5 and V is TRBV30; D may match TRBD1 or TRBD2 (5 bases each). The V gene lost 4 bases and the J gene lost 5 bases, with 14 bases spanning the gap. CDR3 size: 13 residues. Germline-derived CDR1 and CDR2 are GTSNPN and SVGIG (reference sequence).

This sequence joins TRBV19 and TRBJ2-3; D is ambiguous. The CDR3 is 13 residues long. Germline CDR1 reads LNHDA; CDR2 reads SQIVND (reference sequence). V was trimmed by 2 bases and J by 9 bases, leaving 12 bases between them. The CDR3, as DNA: TGTGCCAGTAGTATATCCGGGTCCGGAACGCAGTATTTT. It codes for CASSISGSGTQYF.

This rearrangement joins TRBV7-9 to TRBJ1-1; the match to TRBD1 covers 7 bases. The length of the CDR3 is 16 residues. The V and J ends lost 0 bases and 4 bases, in that order; junction bases with no gene match: 8. Germline V CDR1 and CDR2: SEHNR, FQNEAQ (reference sequence). Written as DNA, the CDR3 is TGTGCCAGCAGCTTAGCACTGAGGGGGCGGGTCACTGAAGCTTTCTTT. Its translation: CASSLALRGRVTEAFF.

This chain links TRBV2 with TRBJ1-4; D ambiguous. CDR3 length equals 14 residues. V was shortened by 1 base and J by 8 bases, with 11 bases between the two germline ends. CDR1 SNHLY and CDR2 FYNNEI come from the germline V gene. The CDR3 is CASSEGLLEEKLFF. CDR3 DNA: TGTGCCAGCAGTGAAGGCCTACTGGAAGAAAAACTGTTTTTT. Full variable domain (remainder filled in from reference TRBV2 and TRBJ1-4): EPEVTQTPSHQVTQMGQEVILRCVPISNHLYFYWYRQILGQKVEFLVSFYNNEISEKSEIFDDQFSVERPDGSNFTLKIRSTKLEDSAMYFCASSEGLLEEKLFFGSGTQLSVL.

This chain joins TRBV4-3 and TRBJ2-3; D not resolved. This CDR3 has 14 residues. Between the trimmed V and J ends, which lost 2 bases and 7 bases, there was a span of 13 bases. Germline values: CDR1 LGHNA, CDR2 YSLEER. The CDR3 DNA reads as TGCGCCAGCAGCCAACCGCCCACAGACTATACGCAGTATTTT. Protein: CASSQPPTDYTQYF.

The chain recombines TRBV4-3 with TRBJ2-4; D may correspond to TRBD1 or TRBD2 (6 bases each). Trimming left V 4 bases short and J 6 bases short, with 13 bases between. Germline CDR1 and CDR2: LGHNA and YSLEER. This CDR3 spans 14 amino acids. In DNA form, the CDR3 reads TGCGCCAGCAGCCTCTCTTCGGGGGCAAACATTCAGTACTTC. As protein: CASSLSSGANIQYF.

This sequence joins TRBV5-1 and TRBJ2-3; D is unclear. The CDR3 covers 15 residues. Germline values: CDR1 SGHRS, CDR2 YFSETQ. V lost 1 base and J 3 bases, leaving 12 bases between the germline ends. The CDR3 protein is CASSLSLGLTDTQYF. In DNA, the CDR3 is TGCGCCAGCAGCTTGTCCTTGGGGTTGACAGATACGCAGTATTTT.